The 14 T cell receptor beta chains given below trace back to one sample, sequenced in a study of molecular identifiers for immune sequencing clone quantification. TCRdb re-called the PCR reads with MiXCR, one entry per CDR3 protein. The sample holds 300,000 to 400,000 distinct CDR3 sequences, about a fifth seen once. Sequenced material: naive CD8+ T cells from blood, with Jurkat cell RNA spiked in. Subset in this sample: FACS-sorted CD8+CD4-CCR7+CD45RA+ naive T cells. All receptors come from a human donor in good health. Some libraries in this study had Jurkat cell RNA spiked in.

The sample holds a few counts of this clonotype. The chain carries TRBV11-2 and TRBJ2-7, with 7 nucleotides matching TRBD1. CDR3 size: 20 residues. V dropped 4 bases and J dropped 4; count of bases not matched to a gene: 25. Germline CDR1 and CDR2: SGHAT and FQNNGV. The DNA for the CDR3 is TGTGCCAGCAGCTCAGGGGGTCCGGGACCAGCCCAAGTCCGGCCTTACGAGCAGTACTTC. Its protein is CASSSGGPGPAQVRPYEQYF.

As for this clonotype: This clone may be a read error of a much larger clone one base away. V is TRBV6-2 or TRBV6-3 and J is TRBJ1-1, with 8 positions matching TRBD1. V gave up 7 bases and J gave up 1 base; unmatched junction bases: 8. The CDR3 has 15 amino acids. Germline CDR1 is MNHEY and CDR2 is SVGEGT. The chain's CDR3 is CASTGRDRQNTEAFF. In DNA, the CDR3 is TGTGCCAGCACTGGACGGGACAGGCAGAACACTGAAGCTTTCTTT.

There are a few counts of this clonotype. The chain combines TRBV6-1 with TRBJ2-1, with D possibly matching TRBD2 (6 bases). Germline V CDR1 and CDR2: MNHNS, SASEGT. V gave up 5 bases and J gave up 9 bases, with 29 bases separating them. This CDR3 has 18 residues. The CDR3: CASSPHPPRASVQSEQFF. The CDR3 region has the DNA TGTGCCAGCAGTCCACACCCCCCTCGGGCTAGCGTTCAGAGTGAGCAGTTCTTC.

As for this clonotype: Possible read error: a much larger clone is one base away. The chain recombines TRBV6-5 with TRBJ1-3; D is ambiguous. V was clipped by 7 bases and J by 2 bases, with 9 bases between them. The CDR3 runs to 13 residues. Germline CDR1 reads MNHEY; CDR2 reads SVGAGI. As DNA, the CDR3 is TGTGCCAGCACCCCCCCACCTGGAAACACCATATATTTT. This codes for CASTPPPGNTIYF.

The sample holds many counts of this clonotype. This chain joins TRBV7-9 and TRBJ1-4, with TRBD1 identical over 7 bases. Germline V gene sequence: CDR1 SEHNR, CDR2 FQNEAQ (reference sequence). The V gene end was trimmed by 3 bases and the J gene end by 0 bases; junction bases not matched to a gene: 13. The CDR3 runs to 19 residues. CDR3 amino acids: CASSFASLGQDATNEKLFF. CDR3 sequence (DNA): TGTGCCAGCAGCTTCGCTAGTCTCGGACAGGACGCAACTAATGAAAAACTGTTTTTT.

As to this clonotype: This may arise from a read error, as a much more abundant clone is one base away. CDR3 in amino acids: CASTHGAVSNQPQHF. In DNA form, the CDR3 reads TGTGCCAGCACCCACGGGGCAGTTAGCAATCAGCCCCAGCATTTT. The chain carries TRBV12-3 or TRBV12-4 and TRBJ1-5, with a possible D match to TRBD1 (5 bases). V gave up 7 bases and J gave up 0 bases, with 13 bases separating them. The CDR3 runs to 15 residues.

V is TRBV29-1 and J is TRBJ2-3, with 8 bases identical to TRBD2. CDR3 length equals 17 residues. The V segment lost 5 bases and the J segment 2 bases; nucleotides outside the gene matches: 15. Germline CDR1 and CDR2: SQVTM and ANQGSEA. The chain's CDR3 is CSVPAPGGLESTDTQYF. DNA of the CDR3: TGCAGCGTTCCCGCCCCTGGGGGACTAGAGTCCACAGATACGCAGTATTTT.

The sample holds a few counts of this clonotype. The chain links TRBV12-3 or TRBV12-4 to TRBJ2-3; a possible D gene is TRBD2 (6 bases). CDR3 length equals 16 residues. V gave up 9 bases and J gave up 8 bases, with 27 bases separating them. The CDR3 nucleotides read TGTGCCAGTTCCCCGTCGTCGGAGGGGCCCTGGGGTACGCAGTATTTT. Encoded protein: CASSPSSEGPWGTQYF.

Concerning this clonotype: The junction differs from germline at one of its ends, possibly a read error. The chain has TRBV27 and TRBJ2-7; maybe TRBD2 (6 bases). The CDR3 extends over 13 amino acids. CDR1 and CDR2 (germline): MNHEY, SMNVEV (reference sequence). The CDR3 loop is CARSFGGGYEQYF. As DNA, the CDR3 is TGTGCCCGCAGTTTCGGGGGTGGCTACGAGCAGTACTTC.

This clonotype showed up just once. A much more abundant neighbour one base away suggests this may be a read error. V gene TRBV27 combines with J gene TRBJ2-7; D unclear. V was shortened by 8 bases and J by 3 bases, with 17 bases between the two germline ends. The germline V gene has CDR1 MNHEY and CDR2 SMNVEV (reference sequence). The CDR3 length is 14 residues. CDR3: CASGPVGPGYEQYF. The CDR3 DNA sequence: TGTGCCAGCGGTCCTGTGGGCCCAGGCTACGAGCAGTACTTC.

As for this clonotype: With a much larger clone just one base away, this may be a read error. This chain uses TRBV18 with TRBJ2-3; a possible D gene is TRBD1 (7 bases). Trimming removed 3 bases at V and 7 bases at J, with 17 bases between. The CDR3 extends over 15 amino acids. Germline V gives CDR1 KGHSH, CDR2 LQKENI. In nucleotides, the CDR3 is TGTGCCAGCTCACCTCTGGAGGGGGCGGCAAATACGCAGTATTTT. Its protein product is CASSPLEGAANTQYF.

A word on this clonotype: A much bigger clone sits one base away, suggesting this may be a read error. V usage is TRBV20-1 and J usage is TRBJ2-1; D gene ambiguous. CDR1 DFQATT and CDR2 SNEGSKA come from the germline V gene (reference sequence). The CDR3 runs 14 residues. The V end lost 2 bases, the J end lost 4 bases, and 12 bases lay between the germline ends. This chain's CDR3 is CSARPPNNYNEQFF. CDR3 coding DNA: TGCAGTGCTAGACCACCGAATAATTACAATGAGCAGTTCTTC.

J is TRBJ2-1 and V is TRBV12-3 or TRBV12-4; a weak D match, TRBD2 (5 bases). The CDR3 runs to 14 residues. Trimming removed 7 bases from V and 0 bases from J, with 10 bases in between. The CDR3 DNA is TGTGCCAGCACTTCCCGGGGCTCCTACAATGAGCAGTTCTTC. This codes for CASTSRGSYNEQFF.

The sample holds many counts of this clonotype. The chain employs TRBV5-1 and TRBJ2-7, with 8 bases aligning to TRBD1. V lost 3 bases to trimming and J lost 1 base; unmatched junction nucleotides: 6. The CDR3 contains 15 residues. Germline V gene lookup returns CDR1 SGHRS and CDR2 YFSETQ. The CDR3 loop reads CASSSDRGTSYEQYF. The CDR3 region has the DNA TGCGCCAGCAGCTCAGACAGGGGAACTTCCTACGAGCAGTACTTC.